What follows are 29 T cell receptor beta chains derived from one specimen sequenced in a study of T cells in Graves' hyperthyroidism and ophthalmopathy. Researchers took RNA transcripts and amplified the TCR beta CDR3 regions from them. The HTBI primer set drove a first-round RT-PCR of the TCR CDR3. TCRdb reanalysed the multiplex PCR reads using MiXCR and keeps one entry per CDR3 protein. The sample holds 620,000 or so distinct CDR3 sequences, roughly 15% seen once. Sequencing was done on a sample of blood. These receptors came from a woman in her forties or fifties with Graves' ophthalmopathy.

V and J are TRBV4-3 and TRBJ2-2; 9 bases match TRBD1. J was trimmed by 5 bases and V by 3 bases; bases with no gene match: 4. The CDR3 is 15 amino acids. The germline V gene has CDR1 LGHNA and CDR2 YSLEER. This chain's CDR3 is CASSHTQGATGELFF. The DNA for the CDR3 is TGCGCCAGCAGCCATACACAGGGGGCTACCGGGGAGCTGTTTTTT.

This clonotype has a count of ten or more. V gene TRBV28 combines with J gene TRBJ2-1; D uncertain. Per germline, CDR1 MDHEN and CDR2 SYDVKM. The V gene lost 6 bases and the J gene lost 4 bases, with 16 bases spanning the gap. CDR3 length equals 15 residues. DNA for the CDR3: TGTGCCAGCAGCCACCGGTTAGTCGGGTACAATGAGCAGTTCTTC. It encodes CASSHRLVGYNEQFF.

There are many counts of this clonotype. The chain uses TRBV18 and TRBJ1-1; TRBD1 might be the D (6 bases). Trimming took off 2 bases at V and 1 base at J, with 11 bases between the two ends. The CDR3 length is 15 residues. Germline V lookup: CDR1 KGHSH, CDR2 LQKENI. CDR3 bases: TGTGCCAGCTCACCATCCAGCAGGGGGAACACTGAAGCTTTCTTT. This codes for CASSPSSRGNTEAFF.

The gene calls are TRBV5-1 and TRBJ2-7; 10 bases map to TRBD1. Per germline, CDR1 SGHRS and CDR2 YFSETQ. The V gene end was trimmed by 0 bases and the J gene end by 3 bases; junction bases not matched to a gene: 6. CDR3 length: 16 amino acids. CDR3 sequence: CASSLDDRGLFYEQYF. CDR3 DNA sequence: TGCGCCAGCAGCTTGGATGACAGGGGGCTTTTCTACGAGCAGTACTTC.

This clonotype has just a few counts. The chain joins TRBV7-2 to TRBJ1-6, with D hard to call. Trimming left V 2 bases short and J 7 bases short, with 12 bases between. Germline CDR1 SGHTA, CDR2 FQGNSA. The CDR3 totals 15 residues. This chain's CDR3 is CASSLSWGRNSPLHF. The DNA for the CDR3 is TGTGCCAGCAGCTTAAGCTGGGGAAGGAATTCACCCCTCCACTTT. The whole variable domain, filled in from reference TRBV7-2 and TRBJ1-6, reads GAGVSQSPSNKVTEKGKDVELRCDPISGHTALYWYRQSLGQGLEFLIYFQGNSAPDKSGLPSDRFSAERTGGSVSTLTIQRTQQEDSAVYLCASSLSWGRNSPLHFGNGTRLTVT.

This clonotype showed up many times. The J gene is TRBJ2-1, the V gene TRBV30; D call uncertain. The CDR3 consists of 11 residues. Trimming left V 0 bases short and J 7 bases short, with 4 bases between. The germline V gene encodes CDR1 GTSNPN and CDR2 SVGIG (reference sequence). The CDR3 spells CAWSVKNEQFF. CDR3 in DNA: TGTGCCTGGAGTGTTAAGAATGAGCAGTTCTTC.

This clonotype was counted at least ten times. V gene TRBV10-3 combines with J gene TRBJ2-3; 7 positions agree with TRBD2. With 6 bases clipped from V and 1 base from J, the junction kept 7 bases outside the gene matches. Germline V CDR1 and CDR2: ENHRY, SYGVKD. The CDR3 is made up of 15 amino acids. CDR3 loop: CAIRIGAGGTDTQYF. CDR3 DNA sequence: TGTGCCATCAGAATAGGGGCGGGAGGCACAGATACGCAGTATTTT.

This clonotype occurred a few times. J is TRBJ2-7 and V is TRBV6-1, with 9 positions matching TRBD1. This CDR3 has 14 amino acids. From germline, CDR1 is MNHNS and CDR2 SASEGT. The V and J ends lost 6 bases and 3 bases, in that order; junction bases with no gene match: 6. CDR3 nucleotide sequence: TGTGCCAGCAGGAGCCGGGACAGGGACTACGAGCAGTACTTC. Its translation: CASRSRDRDYEQYF.

This clonotype was recorded many times. CDR3 nucleotide sequence: TGTGCCAGCAGCTTGGCCAAGGGGCTTGAGAACACTGAAGCTTTCTTT. This gives the protein CASSLAKGLENTEAFF. This rearrangement joins TRBV5-5 to TRBJ1-1; D possibly corresponds to TRBD1 (5 bases). This CDR3 region has 16 residues. Between the trimmed V and J ends, which lost 0 bases and 1 base, there was a span of 13 bases. The germline V gene encodes CDR1 SGHKS and CDR2 YYEKEE (reference sequence).

This clonotype came up a few times. The V gene is TRBV4-2, the J gene TRBJ1-6; D call uncertain. CDR1 is LGHNA and CDR2 is YNFKEQ in the germline V gene. CDR3 length equals 18 residues. Deletions cut 3 bases from V and 0 bases from J, with 15 bases between. The CDR3 DNA reads TGTGCCAGCAGCCATCCCAAAGTCCCGAGCTCCTATAATTCACCCCTCCACTTT. It specifies CASSHPKVPSSYNSPLHF.

This sequence joins TRBV10-2 and TRBJ1-1, with D possibly matching TRBD1 (6 bases). V lost 0 bases and J 10 bases, leaving 18 bases between the germline ends. The germline V gene encodes CDR1 WSHSY and CDR2 SAAADI. This CDR3 has 15 amino acids. In DNA form, the CDR3 reads TGCGCCAGCAGTGAGTCGAGGCCACAGGGACCACGAGCTTTCTTT. Its protein product is CASSESRPQGPRAFF.

This clonotype was observed at least ten times. The rearrangement joins TRBV9 to TRBJ1-2; no definite D call. The germline V and J ends were trimmed by 2 bases and 3 bases, with 14 bases remaining between them. Germline lookup yields CDR1 SGDLS and CDR2 YYNGEE. The CDR3 is 15 amino acids. The CDR3 region is CASSVMGSTYYGYTF. As DNA, the CDR3 is TGTGCCAGCAGCGTTATGGGCAGCACTTACTATGGCTACACCTTC.

This clonotype was observed a handful of times. V and J are TRBV27 and TRBJ2-1; 10 bases agree with TRBD2. Germline CDR1 MNHEY, CDR2 SMNVEV (reference sequence). The CDR3 runs to 15 residues. Unmatched junction bases numbered 4, after V lost 1 base and J lost 7 bases. The DNA for the CDR3 is TGTGCCAGCAGTTTATTCCTAGCGGGAGTAAATGAGCAGTTCTTC. This encodes CASSLFLAGVNEQFF.

At least ten counts were recorded for this clonotype. The chain has TRBV5-5 and TRBJ2-7; 7 bases map to TRBD1. The V and J ends lost 6 bases and 0 bases, in that order; junction bases with no gene match: 3. This CDR3 has 13 residues. In germline, CDR1 is SGHKS, CDR2 YYEKEE (reference sequence). The CDR3 DNA reads TGTGCCAGCACCACAGGGGACTCCTACGAGCAGTACTTC. Amino acids: CASTTGDSYEQYF.

This clonotype has ten or more counts. The rearrangement uses TRBV7-2 and TRBJ2-1, with TRBD2 matching over 10 bases. CDR1 is SGHTA, CDR2 FQGNSA, per germline. Trimming took 4 bases from V and 7 from J; bases not matched to a gene: 7. CDR3 length: 15 amino acids. In DNA form, the CDR3 reads TGTGCCAGCAGCTCCCGACTAGCGGGTACGAATGAGCAGTTCTTC. Protein sequence: CASSSRLAGTNEQFF. The full variable domain, rest sourced from reference TRBV7-2 and TRBJ2-1, is GAGVSQSPSNKVTEKGKDVELRCDPISGHTALYWYRQSLGQGLEFLIYFQGNSAPDKSGLPSDRFSAERTGGSVSTLTIQRTQQEDSAVYLCASSSRLAGTNEQFFGPGTRLTVL.

The chain uses TRBV6-1 and TRBJ2-4, with D possibly being TRBD1 or TRBD2 (5 bases each). Germline CDR1 and CDR2: MNHNS and SASEGT. V lost 8 bases and J 1 base, leaving 18 bases between the germline ends. The CDR3 extends over 16 amino acids. CDR3 region: CASGGWAGLAKNIQYF. In nucleotides, the CDR3 is TGTGCCAGCGGGGGTTGGGCAGGGCTGGCCAAAAACATTCAGTACTTC.

This clonotype was recorded many times. The V gene is TRBV5-5, the J gene TRBJ2-1; 7 bases map to TRBD2. The ends lost 0 bases at V and 7 bases at J; junction bases unmatched: 10. CDR1 is SGHKS and CDR2 is YYEKEE in the germline V gene (reference sequence). The CDR3 is 16 residues long. In nucleotides, the CDR3 is TGTGCCAGCAGCTTGGTGGCGGGAGCGCTGTCGAATGAGCAGTTCTTC. Translating it yields CASSLVAGALSNEQFF.

This clonotype was seen ten or more times. V usage is TRBV7-2 and J usage is TRBJ2-7; 7 nucleotides match TRBD1. Germline CDR1 SGHTA, CDR2 FQGNSA. V gave up 1 base and J gave up 7 bases; unmatched junction bases: 10. The CDR3 has 15 amino acids. The DNA for the CDR3 is TGTGCCAGCAGCTTAGGACCAGACAGGGAGCATGAGCAGTACTTC. This gives the protein CASSLGPDREHEQYF.

This clonotype has ten or more counts. The chain recombines TRBV11-2 with TRBJ2-3, with 8 nucleotides matching TRBD2. CDR1 SGHAT and CDR2 FQNNGV come from the germline V gene. This CDR3 has 16 amino acids. The J segment lost 2 bases and the V segment lost 1 base, leaving 5 bases of the junction unmatched. The CDR3 sequence: CASSLGVSGVTDTQYF. CDR3 bases: TGTGCCAGCAGCTTAGGGGTTAGCGGGGTCACAGATACGCAGTATTTT.

The table lists this clonotype with many counts. This chain joins TRBV7-3 and TRBJ2-2, with a weak D call TRBD1 (6 bases). Trimming removed 5 bases at V and 6 bases at J, with 7 bases between. The CDR3 is 12 residues long. CDR1 is SGHTA, CDR2 FQGTGA, per germline. The CDR3 DNA sequence: TGTGCCAGCAGCACAGGGCCCGGGGAGCTGTTTTTT. This encodes CASSTGPGELFF.

The chain uses TRBV6-5 and TRBJ1-4, with 7 bases lining up with TRBD1. Germline V gives CDR1 MNHEY, CDR2 SVGAGI. The CDR3 has 15 residues. Germline trimming cut 0 bases from V and 3 bases from J; bases unmatched to any gene: 1. The CDR3 coding sequence is TGTGCCAGCAGTTACTCCGGGACAGCTAATGAAAAACTGTTTTTT. Residues: CASSYSGTANEKLFF.

This clonotype has at least ten counts. This chain links TRBV28 with TRBJ1-5, with D possibly TRBD1 on 5 matching bases. The CDR3 contains 15 residues. Trimming shortened V by 6 bases and J by 0 bases, and 12 bases separated the two germline ends. The germline V gene has CDR1 MDHEN and CDR2 SYDVKM. The CDR3 region has the DNA TGTGCCAGCAGCGTGGGGGGGAATAGCAATCAGCCCCAGCATTTT. Protein product: CASSVGGNSNQPQHF.

The chain links TRBV7-3 to TRBJ1-2, with D possibly being TRBD1 (6 bases). CDR1 and CDR2 from the germline V gene are SGHTA and FQGTGA. The CDR3 covers 15 residues. With 5 bases removed from V and 6 bases from J, the gap between germline ends came to 19 bases. CDR3 DNA: TGTGCCAGCAGCCCTGGGGGGCGCCTTCTCAATGGCTACACCTTC. Translating it yields CASSPGGRLLNGYTF.

This clonotype turned up a few times. The rearrangement links TRBV6-1 to TRBJ2-3, with TRBD1 matching over 9 bases. The CDR3 totals 15 residues. With V trimmed by 5 bases and J by 3 bases, 6 bases remained unmatched. CDR1 and CDR2 from the germline V gene are MNHNS and SASEGT. In nucleotides, the CDR3 is TGTGCCAGCAGTAACAGGGGGCCGTTGACAGATACGCAGTATTTT. It encodes CASSNRGPLTDTQYF.

This clonotype was detected many times. The V and J genes are TRBV30 and TRBJ2-7; weak D call: TRBD1 (5 bases). V was cut by 2 bases and J by 3 bases, with 8 bases left in between. The CDR3 extends over 12 amino acids. Germline assignment: CDR1 GTSNPN and CDR2 SVGIG (reference sequence). This CDR3 reads CAWSPDNYEQYF. The DNA for the CDR3 is TGTGCCTGGAGTCCGGACAACTACGAGCAGTACTTC.

The V and J genes are TRBV20-1 and TRBJ1-2; no definite D call. Trimming removed 0 bases from V and 3 bases from J, with 8 bases in between. The CDR3 covers 13 residues. Germline V CDR1 and CDR2: DFQATT, SNEGSKA (reference sequence). CDR3 bases: TGCAGTGCTAGAGATCATAAAGACTATGGCTACACCTTC. Protein sequence: CSARDHKDYGYTF.

The chain is built from TRBV6-1 and TRBJ2-3, with D perhaps matching TRBD1 (5 bases). Germline CDR1 and CDR2: MNHNS and SASEGT. The CDR3 totals 12 residues. Trimming pared 6 bases from V and 4 bases from J, leaving 8 bases between. This CDR3 reads CASRKTADTQYF. CDR3 DNA sequence: TGTGCCAGCAGAAAGACAGCAGATACGCAGTATTTT.

At least ten counts were recorded for this clonotype. The junction departs from the called germline gene at one end, perhaps through a read error. V is TRBV7-7 and J is TRBJ2-1; tentatively, D is TRBD1 or TRBD2 (5 bases each). The CDR3 is 16 residues long. Germline V gene sequence: CDR1 SSHAT, CDR2 FNYEAQ (reference sequence). CDR3 residues: CASSPYFNGGDHEQFF. In nucleotides, the CDR3 is TGTGCTAGCAGCCCCTACTTTAATGGGGGTGACCATGAGCAGTTCTTC.

There are many counts of this clonotype. The DNA of the CDR3 is TGTGCCAGCAGCTTGGTGGGGATAGATACGCAGTATTTT. As protein: CASSLVGIDTQYF. The chain uses TRBV5-6 and TRBJ2-3; D unclear. The length of the CDR3 is 13 residues. V lost 0 bases, J lost 5 bases, and 7 bases lay in between. Germline V gene lookup returns CDR1 SGHDT and CDR2 YYEEEE.